The T cell receptor (beta chain) under discussion was sequenced for a study of control samples from healthy donors and cancer patients. Germline lookup yields CDR1 MNHEY and CDR2 SVGAGI. The CDR3 totals 14 residues. Trimming stripped 6 bases from V and 9 bases from J, with 18 bases between. Data came from immunoSEQ multiplex PCR; TCRdb stores just in-frame clones and leaves some out. The sample includes roughly 200,000 clones, around 90% of them seen just once. This chain connects TRBV6-5 to TRBJ1-3; a weak D match, TRBD1 (5 bases). The sequence was obtained from a man aged 30-40 years in good health. The source material was blood. The CDR3 spells CASRPGRPTGTIYF. CDR3 DNA sequence: TGTGCCAGCAGACCGGGACGACCGACGGGCACCATATATTTT.